The 3 T cell receptor beta chains in this list originate from one sample, sequenced in a study of control samples from healthy donors and cancer patients. This table comes from immunoSEQ multiplex PCR, and its TCRdb copy is limited to in-frame clones, with some not included. The sample lists about 250,000 clones; almost 85% were seen once. Sequenced sample: PBMCs. The source is an older woman with lung cancer.

The chain recombines TRBV11-2 with TRBJ2-1; the D call may be TRBD1 or TRBD2 (5 bases each). V was shortened by 3 bases and J by 9 bases, with 12 bases between the two germline ends. CDR1 and CDR2 from the germline V gene are SGHAT and FQNNGV. The CDR3 runs 13 residues. The CDR3 DNA sequence: TGTGCCAGCAGCTTCGGGACGGTCGTTGAGCAGTTCTTC. This sequence encodes CASSFGTVVEQFF.

The genes are TRBV6-4 and TRBJ2-1; 9 bases align to TRBD2. The CDR3 contains 14 residues. The V gene end was trimmed by 6 bases and the J gene end by 9 bases; junction bases not matched to a gene: 9. From germline, CDR1 is MRHNA and CDR2 SNTAGT. CDR3: CASSPVPAGGEQFF. The DNA for the CDR3 is TGTGCCAGCAGCCCCGTTCCAGCGGGAGGTGAGCAGTTCTTC.

This clone has more than one count but fewer than ten. The rearrangement links TRBV6-5 to TRBJ1-5; D gene uncertain. The CDR3 is made up of 13 amino acids. The germline V gene has CDR1 MNHEY and CDR2 SVGAGI. Trimming removed 8 bases at V and 5 bases at J, with 13 bases between. CDR3 DNA: TGTGCCAGCGGGAGGGAAGCACATCAGCCCCAGCATTTT. Protein: CASGREAHQPQHF.